A selection of T cell receptor beta chains follows, all from one sample in a study of cytomegalovirus exposure and HLA in healthy donors. Sequencing used immunoSEQ multiplex PCR; TCRdb keeps in-frame clones, though not all of them. The sample records about 200,000 clones, 82% being singletons. The sequencing input was PBMCs. These receptor sequences come from a woman in her thirties or forties in good health and CMV-seronegative. The CDR3 runs from the conserved cysteine through the conserved F or W. A D gene is named only where the DNA matches it firmly. Some rows have no size entry. The others give once, few or many, or a class for an expanded clone.

clone size,D gene,J gene,V gene,CDR3 DNA,CDR3 protein
few,TRBD2,TRBJ2-1,TRBV7-9,TGTGCCAGCGAGCGGGAATCCTACAATGAGCAGTTCTTC,CASERESYNEQFF
.,.,TRBJ2-3,TRBV30,TGTGCCTGGAGCATGTACCCGGTGGCAGATACGCAGTATTTT,CAWSMYPVADTQYF
.,.,TRBJ1-5,TRBV7-8,TGTGCCAGCAGCGGAGGCCAGCAACATCAGCCCCAGCATTTT,CASSGGQQHQPQHF
.,TRBD1,TRBJ2-1,TRBV7-8,TGTGCCAGCAGCTTAGGACTGCGTGGACAGGTCTACAATGAGCAGTTCTTC,CASSLGLRGQVYNEQFF
few,.,TRBJ2-5,TRBV27,TGTGCCAGCAGTTTATGGTGGGGAGGGGGGACGGAGACCCAGTACTTC,CASSLWWGGGTETQYF
.,.,TRBJ1-4,TRBV4-1,TGCGCCAGCAGCCAACCGACAGGAGCTAATGAAAAACTGTTTTTT,CASSQPTGANEKLFF
.,TRBD2,TRBJ2-3,TRBV28,TGTGCCAGCAGTTCGAGCGGGGGAGCCACAGATACGCAGTATTTT,CASSSSGGATDTQYF
.,TRBD2,TRBJ2-5,TRBV27,TGTGCCAGCAGCCCTAACGGTCTAGCGGGAGAGACCCAGTACTTC,CASSPNGLAGETQYF
.,TRBD1,TRBJ1-2,TRBV9,TGTGCCAGCAGTGAGACAGGGGCCTATGGCTACACCTTC,CASSETGAYGYTF
.,.,TRBJ1-1,TRBV5-1,TGCGCCAGCAGCTTGGTGGGGACTCCGAACACTGAAGCTTTCTTT,CASSLVGTPNTEAFF
once,TRBD1,TRBJ1-1,TRBV5-1,TGCGCCAGCAGCTTGGGGACAGGGGCCGGGTTGGGGACTGAAGCTTTCTTT,CASSLGTGAGLGTEAFF
.,TRBD2,TRBJ2-1,TRBV11-3,TGTGCCAGCGGACCAGGGAGCGGGGGTTCCTACAATGAGCAGTTCTTC,CASGPGSGGSYNEQFF
.,.,TRBJ2-1,TRBV5-6,TGTGCCAGCAGCCGATGGGGACTCTATGAGCAGTTCTTC,CASSRWGLYEQFF